Below are 13 T cell receptor beta chains sequenced from a single sample in a study of blood T cell repertoires in COVID-19. Only in-frame clones appear in the TCRdb table, and some are missing; sequencing was by immunoSEQ multiplex PCR. This sample carries 27,000 or so clones, more than 85% of them seen once, and the ten largest clones take roughly 16%. Sequencing was performed on peripheral blood. The receptors originated from a human donor with active COVID-19. The donor label of this sample is uncertain.

The chain couples TRBV18 to TRBJ1-5; maybe TRBD1 (5 bases). Germline assignment: CDR1 KGHSH and CDR2 LQKENI. CDR3 length equals 15 residues. Between the trimmed V and J ends, which lost 4 bases and 4 bases, there was a span of 14 bases. The CDR3 DNA follows: TGTGCCAGCTCACTGGCAGGGAAAAGGAATCAGCCCCAGCATTTT. Translated: CASSLAGKRNQPQHF. Filled out from reference TRBV18 and TRBJ1-5, the complete variable domain reads NAGVMQNPRHLVRRRGQEARLRCSPMKGHSHVYWYRQLPEEGLKFMVYLQKENIIDESGMPKERFSAEFPKEGPSILRIQQVVRGDSAAYFCASSLAGKRNQPQHFGDGTRLSIL.

Only a few counts were recorded for this clone. The chain is built from TRBV18 and TRBJ1-3; 8 bases align to TRBD1. V was pared by 3 bases and J by 3 bases, with 4 bases of the junction left unmatched. This CDR3 is built from 15 residues. Germline V gene sequence: CDR1 KGHSH, CDR2 LQKENI. CDR3 nucleotides: TGTGCCAGCTCACCGGGACAGGAAGTTGGAAACACCATATATTTT. Its protein product is CASSPGQEVGNTIYF.

This rearrangement joins TRBV5-5 to TRBJ1-2, with D possibly TRBD1 on 5 matching bases. CDR3 size: 12 residues. CDR1 is SGHKS, CDR2 YYEKEE, per germline (reference sequence). Trimming took off 4 bases at V and 4 bases at J, with 8 bases between the two ends. The CDR3 DNA is TGTGCCAGCAGCGCGGACATCTATGGCTACACCTTC. The encoded protein is CASSADIYGYTF.

J is TRBJ1-3 and V is TRBV11-2; D is possibly TRBD1 (6 bases). The V end was cut by 1 base, the J end by 8 bases, with 9 bases between. CDR3 length: 13 residues. Germline V lookup: CDR1 SGHAT, CDR2 FQNNGV. CDR3 in DNA: TGTGCCAGCAGCTTAGCAGGGGCCTACACCATATATTTT. It is translated as CASSLAGAYTIYF.

This chain connects TRBV6-5 to TRBJ2-7; maybe TRBD2 (5 bases). The CDR3 contains 15 residues. V shed 2 bases and J shed 0 bases, with 11 bases lying between them. Germline assignment: CDR1 MNHEY and CDR2 SVGAGI. CDR3 nucleotides: TGTGCCAGCAGTTACGGTGGCGGACTCTCCTACGAGCAGTACTTC. Translation: CASSYGGGLSYEQYF.

The V and J genes are TRBV27 and TRBJ2-1; TRBD2 agrees at 7 bases. J lost 0 bases, V lost 8 bases, and 13 bases had no gene match. Germline lookup yields CDR1 MNHEY and CDR2 SMNVEV (reference sequence). The CDR3 extends over 17 amino acids. CDR3 sequence: CASRRGGSLSSYNEQFF. In DNA, the CDR3 is TGTGCCAGCCGTAGGGGCGGGAGCCTTAGCTCCTACAATGAGCAGTTCTTC.

This clone was seen only a few times. The rearrangement joins TRBV19 to TRBJ2-2; possible D gene TRBD2, 5 bases. This CDR3 has 15 residues. The germline V and J ends were trimmed by 1 base and 6 bases, with 12 bases remaining between them. The germline gives CDR1 LNHDA, CDR2 SQIVND (reference sequence). CDR3: CASSIVGGGAGELFF. As DNA, the CDR3 is TGTGCCAGTAGTATAGTTGGCGGAGGTGCCGGGGAGCTGTTTTTT.

In its sample, this clone was seen once. The rearrangement joins TRBV19 to TRBJ2-1; TRBD1 matches 7 bases. Looked up from germline, CDR1 is LNHDA and CDR2 is SQIVND (reference sequence). This CDR3 has 15 amino acids. Trimming cost V 6 bases and J 6 bases; bases outside gene matches: 11. The CDR3 DNA is TGTGCCAGTAGGGGTGGGGGACAGCTGCTCAATGAGCAGTTCTTC. It yields the protein CASRGGGQLLNEQFF.

V and J are TRBV7-8 and TRBJ2-3; possible D gene TRBD2, 6 bases. This CDR3 has 15 amino acids. Trimming pared 7 bases from V and 4 bases from J, leaving 18 bases between. From germline, CDR1 is SGHVS and CDR2 FQNEAQ. CDR3 sequence reads: CASTLLASVADTQYF. The CDR3 region has the DNA TGTGCCAGCACCCTCCTGGCTAGCGTAGCAGATACGCAGTATTTT.

V usage is TRBV4-3 and J usage is TRBJ2-7; 12 bases match TRBD1. The CDR3 is 16 residues long. Trimming took 0 bases from V and 5 from J; bases not matched to a gene: 5. In germline, CDR1 is LGHNA, CDR2 YSLEER. In DNA form, the CDR3 reads TGCGCCAGCAGCCAAGAAGGAGGGACAGGGGGCCACGAGCAGTACTTC. Protein sequence: CASSQEGGTGGHEQYF.

This clone was seen only a few times. The J gene is TRBJ1-6, the V gene TRBV6-5; 9 bases agree with TRBD1. The CDR3 runs to 14 residues. The J segment lost 4 bases and the V segment lost 6 bases, leaving 1 base of the junction unmatched. Germline V gives CDR1 MNHEY, CDR2 SVGAGI. The CDR3 sequence is CASRGQGYNSPLHF. In DNA, the CDR3 is TGTGCCAGCAGGGGACAGGGATATAATTCACCCCTCCACTTT.

J is TRBJ2-7 and V is TRBV5-4; D call uncertain. The V gene lost 0 bases and the J gene lost 3 bases, with 10 bases spanning the gap. CDR1 and CDR2 from the germline V gene are SGHNT and YYREEE (reference sequence). The CDR3 consists of 14 residues. The CDR3 DNA sequence: TGTGCCAGCAGCTTGGGGTCCCAGGTCTACGAGCAGTACTTC. Residues: CASSLGSQVYEQYF.

V gene TRBV5-4 combines with J gene TRBJ2-7; 9 bases fit TRBD2. The V segment lost 0 bases and the J segment 3 bases; nucleotides outside the gene matches: 4. This CDR3 comprises 15 residues. CDR1 SGHNT and CDR2 YYREEE come from the germline V gene (reference sequence). The CDR3 bases are TGTGCCAGCAGCTTGGGTGTTAGCGGGAGCTACGAGCAGTACTTC. Protein sequence: CASSLGVSGSYEQYF.